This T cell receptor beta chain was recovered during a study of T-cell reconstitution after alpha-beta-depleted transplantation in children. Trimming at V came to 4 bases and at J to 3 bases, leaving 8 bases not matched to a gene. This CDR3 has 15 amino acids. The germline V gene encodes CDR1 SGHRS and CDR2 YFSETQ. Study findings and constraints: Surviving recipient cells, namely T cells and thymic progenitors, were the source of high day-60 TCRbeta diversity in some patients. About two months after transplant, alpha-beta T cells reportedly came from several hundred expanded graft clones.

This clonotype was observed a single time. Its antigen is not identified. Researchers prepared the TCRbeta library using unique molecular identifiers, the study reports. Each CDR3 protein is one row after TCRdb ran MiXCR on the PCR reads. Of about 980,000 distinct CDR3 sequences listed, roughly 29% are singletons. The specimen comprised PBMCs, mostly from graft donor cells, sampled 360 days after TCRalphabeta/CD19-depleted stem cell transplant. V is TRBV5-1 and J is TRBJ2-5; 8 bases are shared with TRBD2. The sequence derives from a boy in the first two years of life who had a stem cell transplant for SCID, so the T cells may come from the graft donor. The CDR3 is CASSHGTRNEETQYF. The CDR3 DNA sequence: TGCGCCAGCAGCCACGGGACTAGGAATGAAGAGACCCAGTACTTC.